This T cell receptor (beta chain) came from a study of CD8+ T cells in alopecia areata. Turning to the study itself: Treated individuals took tofacitinib by mouth, 5 to 10 mg twice daily.

Study-level findings and limits: Relative to mice, TCR sharing across patients was less clear, a difference possibly HLA-related.

This clone was picked up a small number of times. Its antigen is undetermined. Following extraction, RNA underwent reverse transcription to cDNA, which served as the sequencing template. Produced via immunoSEQ multiplex PCR; TCRdb's table is partial and in-frame only. The sample records under 300,000 clones, 60% being singletons. This CDR3 region has 14 residues. V dropped 0 bases and J dropped 5 bases, with 10 bases sitting between them. Germline lookup yields CDR1 LGHNA and CDR2 YSLEER. Specified treatment: oral pan-JAK inhibitor, 5-10 mg twice daily. Alopecia areata patients provided lesional scalp punch biopsies and peripheral blood.

This specimen was CD4+ T cells sorted from blood, taken around week 54, from a patient treated with tofacitinib. The chain uses TRBV4-3 and TRBJ1-2; D possibly corresponds to TRBD1 (5 bases). The sequence was obtained from a human donor with alopecia areata. The CDR3 region is CASSQDEAGYGYTF. CDR3 bases: TGCGCCAGCAGCCAAGATGAAGCAGGGTATGGCTACACCTTC.